This record covers a single T cell receptor beta chain. What it binds is unknown. This sample is part of a study of T cells and Merkel cell carcinoma outcomes. Broader study findings: Repertoire plus T-cell density reportedly predicted Merkel cell carcinoma outcomes.

Profiling relied on immunoSEQ multiplex PCR, and the TCRdb table lists in-frame clones only, not all of them. The sample consists of thousands of clones, roughly 84% of them appearing once. This CDR3 is built from 14 residues. V lost 9 bases, J lost 1 base, and 5 bases stayed unmatched. Germline assignment: CDR1 SGHNT and CDR2 YENEEA. The chain carries TRBV11-3 and TRBJ1-2, with 10 bases aligning to TRBD1. The TCR originated in a human donor with Merkel cell carcinoma. The material sequenced was tumor tissue from Merkel cell carcinoma. The CDR3 DNA follows: TGTGCCAGGACAGGGGGCTCGAATAACTATGGCTACACCTTC. Protein product: CARTGGSNNYGYTF. The variable domain in full, with the rest retrieved from reference TRBV11-3 and TRBJ1-2, is EAGVVQSPRYKIIEKKQPVAFWCNPISGHNTLYWYLQNLGQGPELLIRYENEEAVDDSQLPKDRFSAERLKGVDSTLKIQPAELGDSAVYLCARTGGSNNYGYTFGSGTRLTVV.